This record covers a single TCR beta chain. Its antigen remains unidentified. These data are taken from a study of cytomegalovirus exposure and HLA in healthy donors. Study-wide results and caveats: It was reported that TCR beta sequences correctly inferred the HLA-A and HLA-B alleles for most subjects. Published work reported that the classifier diagnosed cytomegalovirus status with high specificity and sensitivity.

Primers for the PCR totalled 60 Vbeta and 13 Jbeta. The repertoire was sequenced with immunoSEQ multiplex PCR; TCRdb's copy has only in-frame clones and lacks some. This sample has more than 150,000 clones; over 80% occur once, and the top ten carry 1.3% to 1.5%. This TCR was recovered from a girl aged 5 to 17 in good health and CMV-seropositive. The sample comprised PBMCs.

The CDR3 reads CASSFTPGRPYEQYF. CDR3 coding DNA: TGTGCCAGCAGTTTCACTCCCGGGAGGCCCTACGAGCAGTACTTC. This chain connects TRBV27 to TRBJ2-7, with 7 bases aligning to TRBD2. CDR1 MNHEY and CDR2 SMNVEV come from the germline V gene (reference sequence). The trim removed 3 bases at V and 2 bases at J, leaving 7 bases unmatched. This CDR3 region has 15 residues.